This is a list of T cell receptor beta chains from one sample in a study of blood T cells in healthy people across ages. From the 5' RACE reads, TCRdb called clonotypes with MiXCR, one entry per CDR3 protein. Of 800,000 to 950,000 distinct CDR3 sequences listed, just under 30% are singletons. This sample was also put to use in a study of T cells of mothers and their children.

The sequenced sample was blood. The receptors shown here come from a woman in her 40s in good health. Both conserved end residues are part of each CDR3. D genes are given only for firm matches. Only part of the rows carry a size: once, few, many, or a class if the clone is expanded.

D,size,V,length,J,CDR3,DNA
-,few,TRBV20-1,14,TRBJ1-1,CSAPGLIMNTEAFF,TGCAGTGCCCCCGGGTTAATTATGAACACTGAAGCTTTCTTT
-,many,TRBV5-5,14,TRBJ2-5,CASSPWTAQETQYF,TGTGCCAGCAGCCCATGGACAGCCCAAGAGACCCAGTACTTC
-,-,TRBV10-3,15,TRBJ2-4,CAIGDTGQQDYEQYF,TGTGCCATCGGTGATACCGGACAGCAGGATTACGAACAGTACTTC
TRBD1,few,TRBV30,15,TRBJ2-7,CAWSSGQGWIHEQYF,TGTGCCTGGAGTTCGGGACAGGGGTGGATCCACGAGCAGTACTTC
-,once,TRBV7-9,15,TRBJ1-5,CASSLYPGNNQPQHF,TGTGCCAGCAGCTTGTACCCAGGCAACAATCAGCCCCAGCATTTT
TRBD1,-,TRBV5-6,19,TRBJ1-5,CASSLAGTGSVGGNQPQHF,TGTGCCAGCAGCTTGGCCGGGACAGGGTCAGTGGGGGGCAATCAGCCCCAGCATTTT
TRBD1,-,TRBV14,17,TRBJ2-3,CASSLKFRQGSTDTQYF,TGTGCCAGCAGCCTAAAATTTCGACAGGGGAGCACAGATACGCAGTATTTT
-,few,TRBV12-3/TRBV12-4,13,TRBJ1-5,CASRPGSNQPQHF,TGTGCCAGCAGACCTGGTAGCAATCAGCCCCAGCATTTT
-,-,TRBV19,14,TRBJ1-5,CASSSWGDNQPQHF,TGTGCCAGTTCCTCTTGGGGGGACAATCAGCCCCAGCATTTT
-,-,TRBV20-1,13,TRBJ2-1,CSAGASTHNEQFF,TGCAGTGCGGGAGCCTCCACCCACAATGAGCAGTTCTTC
-,-,TRBV20-1,12,TRBJ2-4,CSASGLRNIQYF,TGCAGTGCCAGTGGGCTTAGAAACATTCAGTACTTC
-,many,TRBV27,16,TRBJ1-2,CASSLSYVDGMKGYTF,TGTGCCAGCAGTTTATCATACGTAGATGGGATGAAGGGCTACACCTTC
TRBD1,few,TRBV28,14,TRBJ2-7,CATTRDRGRVEQYF,TGTGCCACCACGAGGGACAGGGGTAGAGTCGAGCAGTACTTC
TRBD1,-,TRBV13,14,TRBJ2-5,CASSQIRGPPTQYF,TGTGCCAGCAGCCAAATAAGGGGGCCCCCGACCCAGTACTTC
-,once,TRBV7-3,14,TRBJ1-3,CASSGGPTGNTIYF,TGTGCCAGCAGTGGGGGCCCCACTGGAAACACCATATATTTT
-,few,TRBV6-5,15,TRBJ1-5,CASSYSDGSNQPQHF,TGTGCCAGCAGTTACTCCGACGGTAGCAATCAGCCCCAGCATTTT
-,many,TRBV6-6,14,TRBJ2-1,CASSPDSRDNEQFF,TGTGCCAGCAGTCCCGACAGCCGCGACAATGAGCAGTTCTTC
TRBD2,-,TRBV29-1,14,TRBJ2-3,CSVEGAGDTDTQYF,TGCAGCGTTGAAGGGGCGGGGGACACAGATACGCAGTATTTT
TRBD1,many,TRBV7-2,18,TRBJ1-2,CASSYRPLDRGSDYGYTF,TGTGCCAGCAGCTACCGGCCCCTTGACAGGGGTAGCGACTATGGCTACACCTTC
-,many,TRBV28,15,TRBJ1-6,CASSEQSSYNSPLHF,TGTGCCAGCAGTGAACAGAGCTCCTATAATTCACCCCTCCACTTT
TRBD1,once,TRBV12-3/TRBV12-4,15,TRBJ1-1,CASSLGQGFSTEAFF,TGTGCCAGCAGTCTGGGACAGGGCTTTTCAACTGAAGCTTTCTTT
TRBD1,few,TRBV7-9,16,TRBJ2-5,CASSLGARGFQETQYF,TGTGCCAGCAGCTTGGGAGCCAGGGGGTTTCAAGAGACCCAGTACTTC